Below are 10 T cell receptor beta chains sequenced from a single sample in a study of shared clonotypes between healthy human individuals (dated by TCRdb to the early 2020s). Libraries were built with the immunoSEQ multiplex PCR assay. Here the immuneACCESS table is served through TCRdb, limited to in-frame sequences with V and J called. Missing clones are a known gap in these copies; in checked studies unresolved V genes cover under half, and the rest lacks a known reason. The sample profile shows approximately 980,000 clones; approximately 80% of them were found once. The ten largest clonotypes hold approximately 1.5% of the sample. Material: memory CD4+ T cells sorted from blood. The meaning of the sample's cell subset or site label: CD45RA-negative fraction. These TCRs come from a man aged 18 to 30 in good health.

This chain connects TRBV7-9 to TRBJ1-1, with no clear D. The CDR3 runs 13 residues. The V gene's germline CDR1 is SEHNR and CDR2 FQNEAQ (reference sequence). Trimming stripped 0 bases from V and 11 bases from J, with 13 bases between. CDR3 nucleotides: TGTGCCAGCAGCTTAGCGATGGAAAGAGTGGCTTTCTTT. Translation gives CASSLAMERVAFF.

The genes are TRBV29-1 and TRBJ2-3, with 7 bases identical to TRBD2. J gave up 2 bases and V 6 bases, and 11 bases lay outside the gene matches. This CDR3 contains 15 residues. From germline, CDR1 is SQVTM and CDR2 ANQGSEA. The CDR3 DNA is TGCAGCGTGATCAAGCGGGACGGACCCACAGATACGCAGTATTTT. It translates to CSVIKRDGPTDTQYF.

The DNA for the CDR3 is TGTGCCAGCAGTTTGAGTACTTACTATGGCTACACCTTC. This encodes CASSLSTYYGYTF. This rearrangement joins TRBV28 to TRBJ1-2; unclear D gene. The CDR3 is 13 amino acids. Germline V lookup: CDR1 MDHEN, CDR2 SYDVKM. Trimming removed 3 bases at V and 3 bases at J, with 8 bases between.

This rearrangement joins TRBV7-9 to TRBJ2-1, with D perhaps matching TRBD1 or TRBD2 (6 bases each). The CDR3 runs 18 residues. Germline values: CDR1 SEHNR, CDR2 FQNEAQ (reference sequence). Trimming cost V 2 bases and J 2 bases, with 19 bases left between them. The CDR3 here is CASSLHSRGGITYNEQFF. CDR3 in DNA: TGTGCCAGCAGCTTACACTCCAGAGGGGGGATAACCTACAATGAGCAGTTCTTC.

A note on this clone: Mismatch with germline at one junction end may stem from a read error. The CDR3 DNA reads TGTGCCAGCAGGGAAGGGGGCACTGAAGCTTTCTTT. Its translation is CASREGGTEAFF. The chain uses TRBV2 and TRBJ1-1, with a tentative D call TRBD1 (6 bases). This CDR3 is 12 amino acids long. Germline CDR1 is SNHLY and CDR2 is FYNNEI.

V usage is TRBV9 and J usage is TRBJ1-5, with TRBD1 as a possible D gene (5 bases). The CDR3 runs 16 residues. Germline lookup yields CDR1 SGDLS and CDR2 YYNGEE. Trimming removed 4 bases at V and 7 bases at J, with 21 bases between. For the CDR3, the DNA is TGTGCCAGCAGCTCAGACTCCAGGGCTGGAGGGCAGCCCCAGCATTTT. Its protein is CASSSDSRAGGQPQHF.

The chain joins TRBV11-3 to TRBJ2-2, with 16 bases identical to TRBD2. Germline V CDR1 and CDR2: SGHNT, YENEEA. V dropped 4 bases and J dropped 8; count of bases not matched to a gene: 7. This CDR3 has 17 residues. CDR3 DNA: TGTGCCAGCAGCTCGGGACTAGCGGGAGGGCCTGGAGGGGAGCTGTTTTTT. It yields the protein CASSSGLAGGPGGELFF.

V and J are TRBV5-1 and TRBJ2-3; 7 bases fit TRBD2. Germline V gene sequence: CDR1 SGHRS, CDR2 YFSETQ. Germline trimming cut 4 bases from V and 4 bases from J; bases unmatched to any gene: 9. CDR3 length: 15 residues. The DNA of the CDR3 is TGCGCCAGCAGCCCGAGGGGAGGGGCAGCAGATACGCAGTATTTT. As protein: CASSPRGGAADTQYF.

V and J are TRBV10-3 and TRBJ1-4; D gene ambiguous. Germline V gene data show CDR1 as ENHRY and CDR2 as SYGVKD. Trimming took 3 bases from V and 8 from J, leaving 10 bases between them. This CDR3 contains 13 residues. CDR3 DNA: TGTGCCATCAGTGACAGAGGCAACGAAAAACTGTTTTTT. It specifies CAISDRGNEKLFF.

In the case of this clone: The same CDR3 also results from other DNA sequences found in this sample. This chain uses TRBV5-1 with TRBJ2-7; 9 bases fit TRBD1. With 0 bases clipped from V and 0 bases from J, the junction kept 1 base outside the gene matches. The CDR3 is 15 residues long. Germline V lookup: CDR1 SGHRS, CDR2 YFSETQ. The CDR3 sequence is CASSLGQGVSYEQYF. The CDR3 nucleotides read TGCGCCAGCAGCTTGGGACAGGGGGTCTCCTACGAGCAGTACTTC.